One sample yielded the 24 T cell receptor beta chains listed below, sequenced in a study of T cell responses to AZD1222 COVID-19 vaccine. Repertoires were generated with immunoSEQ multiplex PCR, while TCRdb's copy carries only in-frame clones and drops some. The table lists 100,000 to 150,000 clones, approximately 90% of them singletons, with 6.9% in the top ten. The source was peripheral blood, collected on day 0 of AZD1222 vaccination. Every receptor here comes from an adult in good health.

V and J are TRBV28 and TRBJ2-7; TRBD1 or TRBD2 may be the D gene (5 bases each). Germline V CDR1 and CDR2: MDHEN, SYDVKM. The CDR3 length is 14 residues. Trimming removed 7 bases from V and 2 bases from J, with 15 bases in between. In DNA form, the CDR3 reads TGTGCCAGCACCTGGGGGAGCGAGCCCTACGAGCAGTACTTC. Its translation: CASTWGSEPYEQYF.

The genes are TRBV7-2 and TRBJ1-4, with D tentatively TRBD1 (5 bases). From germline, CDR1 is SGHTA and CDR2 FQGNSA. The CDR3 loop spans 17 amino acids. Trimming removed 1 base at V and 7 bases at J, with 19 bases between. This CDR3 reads CASSLVPSGTLGEKLFF. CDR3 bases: TGTGCCAGCAGCTTAGTCCCTAGTGGGACGTTGGGTGAAAAACTGTTTTTT.

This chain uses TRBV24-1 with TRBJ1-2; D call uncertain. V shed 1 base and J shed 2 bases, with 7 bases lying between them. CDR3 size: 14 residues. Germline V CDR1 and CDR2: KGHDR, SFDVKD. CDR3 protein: CATSDLRRNYGYTF. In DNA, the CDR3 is TGTGCCACCAGTGATTTACGACGGAACTATGGCTACACCTTC.

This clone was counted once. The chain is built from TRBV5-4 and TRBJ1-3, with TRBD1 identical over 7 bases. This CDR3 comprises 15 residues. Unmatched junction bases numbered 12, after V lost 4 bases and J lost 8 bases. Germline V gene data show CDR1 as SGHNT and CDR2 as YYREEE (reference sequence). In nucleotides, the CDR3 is TGTGCCAGCAGCACCGCGACAGGGCCCGTGGACACCATATATTTT. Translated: CASSTATGPVDTIYF.

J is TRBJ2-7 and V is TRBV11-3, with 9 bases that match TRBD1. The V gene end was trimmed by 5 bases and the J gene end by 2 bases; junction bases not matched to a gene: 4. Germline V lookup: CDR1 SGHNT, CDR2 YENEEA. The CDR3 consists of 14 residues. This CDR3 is CASSPRTGAYEQYF. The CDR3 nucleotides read TGTGCCAGCAGCCCCAGGACAGGGGCCTACGAGCAGTACTTC.

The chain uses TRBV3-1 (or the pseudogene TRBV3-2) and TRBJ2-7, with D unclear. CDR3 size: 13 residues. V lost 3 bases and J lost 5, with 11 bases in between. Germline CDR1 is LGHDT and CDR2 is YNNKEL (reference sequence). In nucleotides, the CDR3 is TGTGCCAGCAGCCAGGTGCTAGGTCACGAGCAGTACTTC. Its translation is CASSQVLGHEQYF.

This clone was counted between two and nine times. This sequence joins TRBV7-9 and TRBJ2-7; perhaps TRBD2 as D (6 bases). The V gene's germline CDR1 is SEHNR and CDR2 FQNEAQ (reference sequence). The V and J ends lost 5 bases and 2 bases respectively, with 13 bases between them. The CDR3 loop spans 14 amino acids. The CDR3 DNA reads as TGTGCCAGCAGCCCACCCGGAGGGGCCTACGAGCAGTACTTC. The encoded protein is CASSPPGGAYEQYF.

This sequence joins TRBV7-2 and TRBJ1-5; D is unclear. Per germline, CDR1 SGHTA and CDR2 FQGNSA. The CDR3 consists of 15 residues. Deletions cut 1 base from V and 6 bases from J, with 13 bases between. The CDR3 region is CASSLGAAAGQPQHF. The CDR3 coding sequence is TGTGCCAGCAGCTTAGGTGCCGCCGCAGGTCAGCCCCAGCATTTT.

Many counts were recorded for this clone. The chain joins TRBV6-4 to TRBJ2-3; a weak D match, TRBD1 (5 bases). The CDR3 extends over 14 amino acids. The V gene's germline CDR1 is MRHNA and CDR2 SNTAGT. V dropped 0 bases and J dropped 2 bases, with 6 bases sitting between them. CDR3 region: CASSDSQDTDTQYF. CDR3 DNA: TGTGCCAGCAGTGACTCACAGGACACAGATACGCAGTATTTT.

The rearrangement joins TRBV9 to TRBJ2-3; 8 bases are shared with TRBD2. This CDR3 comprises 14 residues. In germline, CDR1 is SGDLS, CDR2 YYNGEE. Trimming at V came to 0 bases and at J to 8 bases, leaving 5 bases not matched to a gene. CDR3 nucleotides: TGTGCCAGCAGCGTAGGCGGGGGGCAGGGTACGCAGTATTTT. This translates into CASSVGGGQGTQYF.

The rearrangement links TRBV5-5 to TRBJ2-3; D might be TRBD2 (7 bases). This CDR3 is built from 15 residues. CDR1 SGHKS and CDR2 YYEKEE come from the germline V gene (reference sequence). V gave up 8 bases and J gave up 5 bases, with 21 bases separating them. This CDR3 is CASSRAGAVIDTQYF. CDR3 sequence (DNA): TGTGCCAGTTCGAGGGCGGGGGCGGTAATAGATACGCAGTATTTT.

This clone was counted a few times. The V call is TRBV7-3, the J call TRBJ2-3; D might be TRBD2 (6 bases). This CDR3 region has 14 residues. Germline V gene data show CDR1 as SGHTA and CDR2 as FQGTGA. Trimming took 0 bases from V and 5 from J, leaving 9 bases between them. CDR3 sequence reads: CASSLTGAGDTQYF. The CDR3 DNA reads TGTGCCAGCAGCTTAACGGGAGCGGGAGATACGCAGTATTTT.

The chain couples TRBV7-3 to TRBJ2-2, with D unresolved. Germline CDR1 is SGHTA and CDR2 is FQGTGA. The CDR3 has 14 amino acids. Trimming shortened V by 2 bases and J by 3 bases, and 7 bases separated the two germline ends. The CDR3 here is CASSLDRDTGELFF. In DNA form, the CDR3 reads TGTGCCAGCAGCTTAGATAGGGACACCGGGGAGCTGTTTTTT.

CDR3 sequence: CASSTHPPGAPPYNSPLHF. The DNA for the CDR3 is TGTGCCAGCAGTACGCATCCCCCAGGGGCCCCACCTTATAATTCACCCCTCCACTTT. The gene calls are TRBV2 and TRBJ1-6; tentatively, D is TRBD1 (6 bases). The V gene's germline CDR1 is SNHLY and CDR2 FYNNEI. The CDR3 extends over 19 amino acids. V gave up 5 bases and J gave up 4 bases, with 24 bases separating them.

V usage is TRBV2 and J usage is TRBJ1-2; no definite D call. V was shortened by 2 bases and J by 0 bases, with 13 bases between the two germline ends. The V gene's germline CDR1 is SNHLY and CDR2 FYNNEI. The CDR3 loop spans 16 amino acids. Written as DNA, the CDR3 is TGTGCCAGCAGTGAATGGATCACACAGCCTAACTATGGCTACACCTTC. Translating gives CASSEWITQPNYGYTF.

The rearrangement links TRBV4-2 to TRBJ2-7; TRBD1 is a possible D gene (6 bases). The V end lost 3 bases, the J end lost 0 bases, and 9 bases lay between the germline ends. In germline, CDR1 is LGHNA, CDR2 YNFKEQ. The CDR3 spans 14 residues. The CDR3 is CASSHTTGSYEQYF. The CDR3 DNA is TGTGCCAGCAGCCACACGACAGGCTCCTACGAGCAGTACTTC.

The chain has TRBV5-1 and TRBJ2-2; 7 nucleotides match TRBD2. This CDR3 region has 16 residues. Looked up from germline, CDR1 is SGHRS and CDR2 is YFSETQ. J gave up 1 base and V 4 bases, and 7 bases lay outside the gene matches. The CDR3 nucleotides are TGCGCCAGCAGCCCCTACGGGGGGATGAACACCGGGGAGCTGTTTTTT. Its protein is CASSPYGGMNTGELFF.

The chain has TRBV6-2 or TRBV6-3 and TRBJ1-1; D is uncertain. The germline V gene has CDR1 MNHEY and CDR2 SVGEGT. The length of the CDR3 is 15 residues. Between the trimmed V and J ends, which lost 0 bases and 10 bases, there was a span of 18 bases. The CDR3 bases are TGTGCCAGCAGTTACTCAGTCGACCATTGGACGGGAGCTTTCTTT. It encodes CASSYSVDHWTGAFF.

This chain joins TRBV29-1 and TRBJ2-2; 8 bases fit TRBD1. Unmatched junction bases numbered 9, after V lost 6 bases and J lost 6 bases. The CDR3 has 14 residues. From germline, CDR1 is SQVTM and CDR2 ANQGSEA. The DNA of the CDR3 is TGCAGCGTCCGGACAGGGAACCCCGCCGGGGAGCTGTTTTTT. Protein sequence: CSVRTGNPAGELFF.

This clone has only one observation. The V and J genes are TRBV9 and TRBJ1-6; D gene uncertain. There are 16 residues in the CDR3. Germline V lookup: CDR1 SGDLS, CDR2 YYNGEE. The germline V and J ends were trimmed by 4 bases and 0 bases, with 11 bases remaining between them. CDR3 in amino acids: CASSTLQSSYNSPLHF. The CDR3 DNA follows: TGTGCCAGCAGCACCCTACAAAGCTCCTATAATTCACCCCTCCACTTT.

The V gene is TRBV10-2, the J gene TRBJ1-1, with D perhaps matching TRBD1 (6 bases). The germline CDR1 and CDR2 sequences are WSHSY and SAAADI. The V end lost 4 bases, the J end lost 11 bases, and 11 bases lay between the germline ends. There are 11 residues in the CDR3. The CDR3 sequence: CASSGAGEAFF. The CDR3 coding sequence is TGCGCCAGCAGTGGGGCAGGGGAGGCTTTCTTT.

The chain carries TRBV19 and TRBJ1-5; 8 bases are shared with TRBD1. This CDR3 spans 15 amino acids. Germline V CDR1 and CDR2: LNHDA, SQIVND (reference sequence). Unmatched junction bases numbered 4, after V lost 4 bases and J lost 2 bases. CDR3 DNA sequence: TGTGCCAGTAGTACCTCAGGGGGCCGCAATCAGCCCCAGCATTTT. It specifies CASSTSGGRNQPQHF.

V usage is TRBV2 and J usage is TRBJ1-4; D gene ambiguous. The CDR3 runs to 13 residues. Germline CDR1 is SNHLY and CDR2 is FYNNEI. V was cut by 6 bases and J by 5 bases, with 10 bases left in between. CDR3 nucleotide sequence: TGTGCCAGCAGGGTGGGGATGAATGAAAAACTGTTTTTT. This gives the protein CASRVGMNEKLFF.

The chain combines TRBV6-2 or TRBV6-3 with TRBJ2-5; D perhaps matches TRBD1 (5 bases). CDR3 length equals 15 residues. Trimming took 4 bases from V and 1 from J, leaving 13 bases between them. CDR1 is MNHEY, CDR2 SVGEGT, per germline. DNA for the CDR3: TGTGCCAGCAGTTCCCCACTCGACAGCCAAGAGACCCAGTACTTC. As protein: CASSSPLDSQETQYF.